These 9 T cell receptor beta chains came from one sample sequenced in a study of beta chain features in type 1 diabetes. The isolated RNA, all of it, was reverse transcribed, so expressed TCRB transcripts were what got sequenced. The table came from immunoSEQ multiplex PCR; TCRdb's copy has only in-frame clones and leaves some out. The data hold 150,000 to 200,000 clones, with 10% to 15% observed a single time. Sequencing was carried out using central memory CD4+ T cells from blood. The receptors derive from a young woman in good health.

This chain links TRBV28 with TRBJ2-1, with D possibly being TRBD2 (6 bases). Germline V gene lookup returns CDR1 MDHEN and CDR2 SYDVKM. The CDR3 covers 16 residues. V was clipped by 6 bases and J by 1 base, with 16 bases between them. Here the CDR3 reads CASSLIDGRSYNEQFF. DNA for the CDR3: TGTGCCAGCAGCCTAATAGACGGGAGATCCTACAATGAGCAGTTCTTC.

This clone was counted a few times. The chain employs TRBV28 and TRBJ2-1; 8 nucleotides line up with TRBD1. J lost 2 bases, V lost 8 bases, and 5 bases had no gene match. CDR1 is MDHEN, CDR2 SYDVKM, per germline. The CDR3 totals 14 residues. The CDR3 loop reads CASLGQGTYNEQFF. The CDR3 DNA reads as TGTGCCAGCCTCGGACAGGGCACCTACAATGAGCAGTTCTTC.

This clone has a handful of counts. The rearrangement links TRBV7-3 to TRBJ2-5, with 7 bases fitting TRBD1. The CDR3 has 15 amino acids. The J segment lost 7 bases and the V segment lost 5 bases, leaving 13 bases of the junction unmatched. In germline, CDR1 is SGHTA, CDR2 FQGTGA. The DNA of the CDR3 is TGTGCCAGCAGCCCCGGACAGACAGGGACGGGGACCCAGTACTTC. Protein: CASSPGQTGTGTQYF.

The genes are TRBV27 and TRBJ2-5, with a possible D match to TRBD2 (6 bases). The CDR3 length is 14 residues. CDR1 and CDR2 from the germline V gene are MNHEY and SMNVEV (reference sequence). The V and J ends lost 4 bases and 6 bases respectively, with 15 bases between them. CDR3 region: CASSSDLAGKTQYF. DNA of the CDR3: TGTGCCAGCAGTTCGGACCTGGCGGGGAAGACCCAGTACTTC.

The chain joins TRBV15 to TRBJ2-5; D gene uncertain. V gave up 6 bases and J gave up 1 base, with 9 bases separating them. This CDR3 region has 13 residues. CDR1 is LNHNV and CDR2 is YYDKDF in the germline V gene (reference sequence). CDR3 protein: CATRVGAQETQYF. CDR3 DNA: TGTGCCACCAGGGTAGGAGCCCAAGAGACCCAGTACTTC. Together with reference TRBV15 and TRBJ2-5, the CDR3 gives the full variable domain: DAMVIQNPRYQVTQFGKPVTLSCSQTLNHNVMYWYQQKSSQAPKLLFHYYDKDFNNEADTPDNFQSRRPNTSFCFLDIRSPGLGDTAMYLCATRVGAQETQYFGPGTRLLVL.

The CDR3 is CASSLKWEGEQFF. CDR3 bases: TGCGCCAGCAGCTTGAAGTGGGAGGGAGAGCAGTTCTTC. V and J are TRBV5-1 and TRBJ2-1; 7 nucleotides agree with TRBD2. The junction had 5 bases not matched to a gene; V was cut back by 1 base and J by 10 bases. The CDR3 loop spans 13 amino acids. Germline lookup yields CDR1 SGHRS and CDR2 YFSETQ.

This chain connects TRBV2 to TRBJ2-3; 9 bases are shared with TRBD1. The germline V gene encodes CDR1 SNHLY and CDR2 FYNNEI. V was clipped by 7 bases and J by 6 bases; unmatched bases: 8. The CDR3 runs to 14 residues. CDR3 sequence reads: CASTRTGAGDTQYF. The CDR3 nucleotides are TGTGCCAGCACCCGGACAGGGGCTGGGGATACGCAGTATTTT. Full variable domain (remainder filled in from reference TRBV2 and TRBJ2-3): EPEVTQTPSHQVTQMGQEVILRCVPISNHLYFYWYRQILGQKVEFLVSFYNNEISEKSEIFDDQFSVERPDGSNFTLKIRSTKLEDSAMYFCASTRTGAGDTQYFGPGTRLTVL.

This clone was observed a handful of times. V and J are TRBV20-1 and TRBJ2-1; 11 bases fit TRBD2. The V segment lost 7 bases and the J segment 8 bases; nucleotides outside the gene matches: 1. The CDR3 has 11 residues. Looked up from germline, CDR1 is DFQATT and CDR2 is SNEGSKA (reference sequence). This chain's CDR3 is CSGLAGHEQFF. CDR3 DNA: TGCAGTGGACTAGCGGGACATGAGCAGTTCTTC.

This clone has more than one count but fewer than ten. The chain has TRBV11-1 and TRBJ2-5; D gene uncertain. V was clipped by 2 bases and J by 4 bases, with 17 bases between them. The CDR3 loop spans 16 amino acids. Per the germline V gene, CDR1 is SGHAT and CDR2 is FQDESV (reference sequence). For the CDR3, the DNA is TGTGCCAGCAGCTTAATGAACTATAACTCCCTAGAGACCCAGTACTTC. Translated: CASSLMNYNSLETQYF.